These T cell receptor beta chains were read from a single sample in a study of shared clonotypes between healthy human individuals. Libraries were prepared by immunoSEQ multiplex PCR; TCRdb keeps only in-frame clonotypes and omits some of them. The top ten hold around 0.14% of the sample, which has roughly 2.6 million clones, roughly 92% seen once. The sample consisted of naive CD4+ T cells sorted from blood. The receptor set was obtained from a man in his late teens or twenties in good health. The conserved cysteine and the conserved F or W are not part of the CDR3 here.

V gene: TRBV6-5; J gene: TRBJ1-1; CDR3 protein: ASSYSRGRGNTEAF
V gene: TRBV5-4; J gene: TRBJ1-2; CDR3 protein: ASSLYGGPANYGYT
V gene: TRBV5-4; J gene: TRBJ2-2; CDR3 protein: ASSRTSGGTGELF
V gene: TRBV5-1; J gene: TRBJ2-7; CDR3 protein: ASSLRLGYEQY
V gene: TRBV19; J gene: TRBJ2-7; CDR3 protein: ASSVGLDSYEQY
V gene: TRBV6-4; J gene: TRBJ2-2; CDR3 protein: ASSQDRVAGELF
V gene: TRBV28; J gene: TRBJ1-2; CDR3 protein: ASSLGWQGDGYT
V gene: TRBV10-3; J gene: TRBJ2-3; CDR3 protein: AISRLAGGTDTQY
V gene: TRBV6-5; J gene: TRBJ1-2; CDR3 protein: ASSYSYVGVNYGYT
V gene: TRBV11-2; J gene: TRBJ1-2; CDR3 protein: ASSSQTLAGSIGYGYT
V gene: TRBV2; J gene: TRBJ1-6; CDR3 protein: ASSEDQPYNSPLH
V gene: TRBV11-2; J gene: TRBJ1-6; CDR3 protein: ASSFSGSNSPLH
V gene: TRBV5-6; J gene: TRBJ2-3; CDR3 protein: ASSRGKPKTDTQY
V gene: TRBV14; J gene: TRBJ1-6; CDR3 protein: ASSQELTWTGGNSPLH
V gene: TRBV9; J gene: TRBJ2-1; CDR3 protein: ASSVGLLNSYNEQF
V gene: TRBV9; J gene: TRBJ2-1; CDR3 protein: ASSGSGSSYNEQF